Listed below are T cell receptor beta chains from one sample, sequenced in a study of regulatory T cells in long-lasting Graves disease. MiXCR, run by TCRdb on the multiplex PCR reads, gives a single entry per CDR3 protein. The sample holds about 370,000 distinct CDR3 sequences, 15% to 17% seen once. The sequencing here drew on peripheral blood mononuclear cells (PBMCs), taken at new diagnosis, from a patient treated with antithyroid drugs. The source is a female donor with Graves disease. Each CDR3 is given with its conserved first and last residue. Fields, in order: clone size, D gene, J gene, V gene, CDR3 DNA, CDR3 protein. The D gene is left open where the match is weak. Size tells how often a clone was seen (once, few, many) or the class of an expanded clone, and some rows leave it out.

clone size: many; D gene: TRBD1; J gene: TRBJ1-1; V gene: TRBV5-6; CDR3 DNA: TGTGCCAGCAGCTTGGTGGGACAGGGGCTCCAAGGGGGCACTGAAGCTTTCTTT; CDR3 protein: CASSLVGQGLQGGTEAFF
clone size: many; D gene: NA; J gene: TRBJ1-1; V gene: TRBV7-2; CDR3 DNA: TGTGCCAGCAGCTCGCCCGGGCCCTTGAACACTGAAGCTTTCTTT; CDR3 protein: CASSSPGPLNTEAFF
clone size: many; D gene: NA; J gene: TRBJ2-7; V gene: TRBV6-2/TRBV6-3; CDR3 DNA: TGTGCCAGCGGGGCAGGTCTCTCCTACGAGCAGTACTTC; CDR3 protein: CASGAGLSYEQYF
clone size: many; D gene: NA; J gene: TRBJ1-6; V gene: TRBV11-2; CDR3 DNA: TGTGCCAGCAGCTTAGCCGGCAGCCCGTCCTATAATTCACCCCTCCACTTT; CDR3 protein: CASSLAGSPSYNSPLHF
clone size: many; D gene: NA; J gene: TRBJ1-6; V gene: TRBV2; CDR3 DNA: TGTGCCAGCAGTGAAAGTAAGGAGATTTCACCCCTCCACTTT; CDR3 protein: CASSESKEISPLHF
clone size: many; D gene: NA; J gene: TRBJ2-2; V gene: TRBV7-3; CDR3 DNA: TGTGCCAGCAGCCAAGCAGCAGTGCCCGGGGAGCTGTTTTTT; CDR3 protein: CASSQAAVPGELFF
clone size: many; D gene: NA; J gene: TRBJ1-1; V gene: TRBV5-1; CDR3 DNA: TGTGCCAGCAGCGCCCGGGGGAACACTGAAGCTTTCTTT; CDR3 protein: CASSARGNTEAFF
clone size: many; D gene: NA; J gene: TRBJ1-1; V gene: TRBV6-1; CDR3 DNA: TGTGCCTCAGCATTGGGGCAGCTGAACACTGAAGCTTTCTTT; CDR3 protein: CASALGQLNTEAFF
clone size: NA; D gene: TRBD1; J gene: TRBJ1-6; V gene: TRBV3-1; CDR3 DNA: TGTGCCAGCAGCCATTCGGACAGGGCGAGTAATTCACCCCTCCACTTT; CDR3 protein: CASSHSDRASNSPLHF
clone size: NA; D gene: NA; J gene: TRBJ1-3; V gene: TRBV27; CDR3 DNA: TGTGCCAGCAGACAGAATTCTGGAAACACCATATATTTT; CDR3 protein: CASRQNSGNTIYF
clone size: many; D gene: TRBD2; J gene: TRBJ2-7; V gene: TRBV12-3/TRBV12-4; CDR3 DNA: TGTGCCAGCAGCCAAGGGACTAGCGACGAGCAGTACTTC; CDR3 protein: CASSQGTSDEQYF
clone size: many; D gene: TRBD1; J gene: TRBJ2-1; V gene: TRBV11-1; CDR3 DNA: TGTGCCAGCAGCTTCGGGACAGGGGGGATCTACAATGAGCAGTTCTTC; CDR3 protein: CASSFGTGGIYNEQFF
clone size: NA; D gene: NA; J gene: TRBJ1-5; V gene: TRBV6-5; CDR3 DNA: TGTGCCAGCAGTTGGCCCCTTCCCGAGGGCAATCAGCCCCAGCATTTT; CDR3 protein: CASSWPLPEGNQPQHF
clone size: many; D gene: NA; J gene: TRBJ1-3; V gene: TRBV6-1; CDR3 DNA: TGTGCCAGCAGCCAAGACGAAAGCGGAAACACCATATATTTT; CDR3 protein: CASSQDESGNTIYF
clone size: many; D gene: NA; J gene: TRBJ2-2; V gene: TRBV12-3/TRBV12-4; CDR3 DNA: TGTGCCAGCAGTTTCCGACAGCCCACTGCGAACACCGGGGAGCTGTTTTTT; CDR3 protein: CASSFRQPTANTGELFF
clone size: many; D gene: NA; J gene: TRBJ1-6; V gene: TRBV3-1; CDR3 DNA: TGTGCCAGCAGCCAATTTCGGCACTCCTATAATTCACCCCTCCACTTT; CDR3 protein: CASSQFRHSYNSPLHF
clone size: NA; D gene: NA; J gene: TRBJ1-1; V gene: TRBV19; CDR3 DNA: TGTGCCAGTAGTAGAGAAGCTTCCAAGGAAGCTTTCTTT; CDR3 protein: CASSREASKEAFF
clone size: few; D gene: TRBD2; J gene: TRBJ2-2; V gene: TRBV19; CDR3 DNA: TGTGCCAGCCAGATACTAGCGGGGGGTACCGGGGAGCTGTTTTTT; CDR3 protein: CASQILAGGTGELFF
clone size: NA; D gene: NA; J gene: TRBJ1-2; V gene: TRBV29-1; CDR3 DNA: TGCAGCGTTGATCCCCGGGAAGGTTCTTATGGCTACACCTTC; CDR3 protein: CSVDPREGSYGYTF
clone size: NA; D gene: TRBD2; J gene: TRBJ2-1; V gene: TRBV6-1; CDR3 DNA: TGTGCCAGCTCCTACGGGAGGGCTGAGCAGTTCTTC; CDR3 protein: CASSYGRAEQFF
clone size: many; D gene: TRBD2; J gene: TRBJ2-1; V gene: TRBV11-2; CDR3 DNA: TGTGCCAGCAGGAAAGCGGGAGGAAGGTACAATGAGCAGTTCTTC; CDR3 protein: CASRKAGGRYNEQFF
clone size: NA; D gene: TRBD1; J gene: TRBJ1-1; V gene: TRBV19; CDR3 DNA: TGTGCCACCACCACAGGACAGGGGAACACTGAAGCTTTCTTT; CDR3 protein: CATTTGQGNTEAFF